These T cell receptor beta chains were read from a single sample in a study of cytomegalovirus exposure and HLA in healthy donors. The protocol was immunoSEQ multiplex PCR, while the TCRdb copy is restricted to in-frame clones and leaves out a portion. The repertoire holds about 110,000 clones, with less than 85% as singletons. Source material: PBMCs. The receptors shown here come from a man aged 60-69 years in good health and CMV-seronegative. The CDR3 runs from the conserved cysteine through the conserved F or W. The D gene is left open where the match is weak. Clone size appears in some rows only: once, few, many, or a class for an expanded clone.

D gene,J gene,clone size,V gene,CDR3 DNA,CDR3 protein
.,TRBJ2-2,.,TRBV5-1,TGCGCCAGCAGCCAGGGTTACGACGGGGAGCTGTTTTTT,CASSQGYDGELFF
TRBD2,TRBJ2-3,.,TRBV19,TGTGCCAGTAGTTATAGCGGCGGGGGAACGCAGTATTTT,CASSYSGGGTQYF
TRBD1,TRBJ2-7,.,TRBV7-2,TGTGCCAGCAAGAGGATAGGGACAGGGGCCTACGAGCAGTACTTC,CASKRIGTGAYEQYF
TRBD1,TRBJ1-4,.,TRBV19,TGTGCCAGTAGTCTTAGACAGGGGGCACTGGCTAATGAAAAACTGTTTTTT,CASSLRQGALANEKLFF
.,TRBJ2-5,.,TRBV29-1,TGCAGCGTTGACCGGGGTGGGCTCCAAGAGACCCAGTACTTC,CSVDRGGLQETQYF
TRBD1,TRBJ1-4,.,TRBV7-9,TGTGCCAGCAGCTTATCCCCGCCGACAGGGGTTAATGAAAAACTGTTTTTT,CASSLSPPTGVNEKLFF
TRBD1,TRBJ1-1,once,TRBV19,TGTGCCAGTAGGGCCCCCGACAGGGGAAGGAACACTGAAGCTTTCTTT,CASRAPDRGRNTEAFF
.,TRBJ1-1,.,TRBV20-1,TGCAGTGCGGGGCTGAACACTGAAGCTTTCTTT,CSAGLNTEAFF
.,TRBJ1-3,few,TRBV9,TGTGCCAGCAGCGCCAGGGCCCGAGACTCTGTAAACACCATATATTTT,CASSARARDSVNTIYF
.,TRBJ1-1,few,TRBV6-5,TGTGCCAGCAGCCGAGAAGACAAGGCCACTGAAGCTTTCTTT,CASSREDKATEAFF
TRBD1,TRBJ1-1,.,TRBV5-6,TGTGCCAGCAGCCGCTCCGGGACAGGGGGCCCGAACACTGAAGCTTTCTTT,CASSRSGTGGPNTEAFF
.,TRBJ1-5,.,TRBV2,TGTGCCAGCAGCAAGGAGGTCAATCAGCCCCAGCATTTT,CASSKEVNQPQHF
.,TRBJ1-2,.,TRBV7-6,TGTGCCAGCAGCCTCGGTACAGAAAAGTCTAACTATGGCTACACCTTC,CASSLGTEKSNYGYTF
.,TRBJ1-1,.,TRBV7-2,TGTGCCAGCCAGGCCGGGGGGACTATGAACACTGAAGCTTTCTTT,CASQAGGTMNTEAFF
.,TRBJ1-5,.,TRBV7-2,TGTGCCAGCAGCCCCGGGACATATCAGCCCCAGCATTTT,CASSPGTYQPQHF
TRBD1,TRBJ1-2,.,TRBV7-2,TGTGCCAGCAGCCCCCCCGGGACAGGGGGCGGTAGGGGCTACACCTTC,CASSPPGTGGGRGYTF
.,TRBJ1-4,.,TRBV7-2,TGTGCCAGCAGCCAACAAGTTAATGAAAAACTGTTTTTT,CASSQQVNEKLFF
TRBD1,TRBJ2-5,once,TRBV9,TGTGCCAGCAGCCCCGACAGGGGCCAAGAGACCCAGTACTTC,CASSPDRGQETQYF
.,TRBJ1-2,.,TRBV6-5,TGTGCCAGCCATTCGACGGGATATGGCTACACCTTC,CASHSTGYGYTF
.,TRBJ2-5,.,TRBV9,TGTGCCAGCAGCACCGGGCCAGGAGGTGGGGAGACCCAGTACTTC,CASSTGPGGGETQYF
.,TRBJ2-1,.,TRBV18,TGTGCCAGCTCACCCGACAGTTACAATGAGCAGTTCTTC,CASSPDSYNEQFF
.,TRBJ2-7,.,TRBV5-1,TGCGCCAGCAGCTATGCAGGTAGCTACGAGCAGTACTTC,CASSYAGSYEQYF
.,TRBJ2-2,.,TRBV19,TGTGCCAGTAGTATGGAGACGGTCACCGGGGAGCTGTTTTTT,CASSMETVTGELFF
TRBD1,TRBJ1-4,.,TRBV5-6,TGTGCCAGCAGCTCGATTACAGGGGGGGGTGAAAAACTGTTTTTT,CASSSITGGGEKLFF
.,TRBJ2-3,.,TRBV6-5,TGTGCCAGCAGTCCAATAAGGGGCCCAGATACGCAGTATTTT,CASSPIRGPDTQYF
.,TRBJ2-5,.,TRBV18,TGTGCCAGCTCGGGGAGTAGCGGCGGAGAGACCCAGTACTTC,CASSGSSGGETQYF
TRBD2,TRBJ2-3,few,TRBV11-2,TGTGCCAGCAGCTTGATTGCTTTAACTAGCGGGGGAGGGAGAACGCAGTATTTT,CASSLIALTSGGGRTQYF
.,TRBJ2-5,.,TRBV18,TGTGCCAGCTCACCGGTGGGTGGTCGCCGGAGGGAGACCCAGTACTTC,CASSPVGGRRRETQYF
TRBD2,TRBJ2-1,.,TRBV6-6,TGTGCCAGCAGTTGGACTAGCGGGTCCTACAATGAGCAGTTCTTC,CASSWTSGSYNEQFF
.,TRBJ1-5,once,TRBV6-5,TGTGCCAGCAGTTACCATGGCGGGCAAAATCAGCCCCAGCATTTT,CASSYHGGQNQPQHF
TRBD2,TRBJ2-3,.,TRBV5-1,TGCGCCAGCAGCGACGTTAGCGGGGGGGCAGATACGCAGTATTTT,CASSDVSGGADTQYF
.,TRBJ1-3,.,TRBV7-2,TGTGCCAGCAGCTTAGCGGTGGGATCCAGGGCTCACATCTACTCTGGAAACACCATATATTTT,CASSLAVGSRAHIYSGNTIYF
.,TRBJ1-2,few,TRBV5-5,TGTGCCAGCAGCTTGGAGGTCAGGAGCGGCTATGGCTACACCTTC,CASSLEVRSGYGYTF
.,TRBJ1-2,.,TRBV7-2,TGTGCCAGCAGCCCGGGGGGGGGACTGTATGGCTACACCTTC,CASSPGGGLYGYTF
.,TRBJ1-2,.,TRBV4-1,TGCGCCAGCAGGTTTGCTTCACCAGGCGCCTATGGCTACACCTTC,CASRFASPGAYGYTF
.,TRBJ1-6,.,TRBV7-2,TGTGCCAGCAGCTTAGATAGGATCAGGTCACCCCTCCACTTT,CASSLDRIRSPLHF
TRBD1,TRBJ1-6,.,TRBV15,TGTGCCACCCGCAGAGGACAGGGGACAAATTCACCCCTCCACTTT,CATRRGQGTNSPLHF
.,TRBJ1-3,.,TRBV9,TGTGCCAGCGGGTTTGGGACAGGAAACACCATATATTTT,CASGFGTGNTIYF
.,TRBJ1-1,.,TRBV6-1,TGTGCCAGCAGTGTGCAGGCCTCGAACACTGAAGCTTTCTTT,CASSVQASNTEAFF
TRBD2,TRBJ2-1,.,TRBV7-6,TGTGCCAGCAGCCTCGGGGGGGAAGGGAATGAGCAGTTCTTC,CASSLGGEGNEQFF
TRBD1,TRBJ2-1,.,TRBV7-9,TGTGCCAGCAGCCACCCCGCGGGCCAGGGGGTAGGGCCCAACAATGAGCAGTTCTTC,CASSHPAGQGVGPNNEQFF
.,TRBJ1-2,few,TRBV7-2,TGTGCCAGCAGCTTACCCAGGGCCCCTGTCCGCTACACCTTC,CASSLPRAPVRYTF
.,TRBJ2-4,.,TRBV30,TGTGCCTGGACCCCCCTACAGGTCCAAAACATTCAGTACTTC,CAWTPLQVQNIQYF